Detailed here is one T cell receptor beta chain. The record originates from a study of blood T cell repertoires in COVID-19. Study at large: T cells, B-cell-depleted T cells, or PBMCs supplied cDNA or gDNA.

Using immunoSEQ multiplex PCR, the repertoire was profiled, and TCRdb retains in-frame clones only, with some absent. Altogether approximately 220,000 clones are present, 65% to 85% being singletons, with the ten largest covering over 9.5%. This TCR was recovered from a woman of 80 years or more with acute or convalescent COVID-19. The sample was peripheral blood.

The chain's CDR3 is CASRSGVTGELFF. The CDR3 DNA follows: TGTGCCAGCAGATCAGGGGTAACCGGGGAGCTGTTTTTT. The rearrangement joins TRBV5-6 to TRBJ2-2, with a weak D call TRBD1 (6 bases). The CDR3 has 13 amino acids. The germline V gene has CDR1 SGHDT and CDR2 YYEEEE. Trimming stripped 5 bases from V and 5 bases from J, with 10 bases between.